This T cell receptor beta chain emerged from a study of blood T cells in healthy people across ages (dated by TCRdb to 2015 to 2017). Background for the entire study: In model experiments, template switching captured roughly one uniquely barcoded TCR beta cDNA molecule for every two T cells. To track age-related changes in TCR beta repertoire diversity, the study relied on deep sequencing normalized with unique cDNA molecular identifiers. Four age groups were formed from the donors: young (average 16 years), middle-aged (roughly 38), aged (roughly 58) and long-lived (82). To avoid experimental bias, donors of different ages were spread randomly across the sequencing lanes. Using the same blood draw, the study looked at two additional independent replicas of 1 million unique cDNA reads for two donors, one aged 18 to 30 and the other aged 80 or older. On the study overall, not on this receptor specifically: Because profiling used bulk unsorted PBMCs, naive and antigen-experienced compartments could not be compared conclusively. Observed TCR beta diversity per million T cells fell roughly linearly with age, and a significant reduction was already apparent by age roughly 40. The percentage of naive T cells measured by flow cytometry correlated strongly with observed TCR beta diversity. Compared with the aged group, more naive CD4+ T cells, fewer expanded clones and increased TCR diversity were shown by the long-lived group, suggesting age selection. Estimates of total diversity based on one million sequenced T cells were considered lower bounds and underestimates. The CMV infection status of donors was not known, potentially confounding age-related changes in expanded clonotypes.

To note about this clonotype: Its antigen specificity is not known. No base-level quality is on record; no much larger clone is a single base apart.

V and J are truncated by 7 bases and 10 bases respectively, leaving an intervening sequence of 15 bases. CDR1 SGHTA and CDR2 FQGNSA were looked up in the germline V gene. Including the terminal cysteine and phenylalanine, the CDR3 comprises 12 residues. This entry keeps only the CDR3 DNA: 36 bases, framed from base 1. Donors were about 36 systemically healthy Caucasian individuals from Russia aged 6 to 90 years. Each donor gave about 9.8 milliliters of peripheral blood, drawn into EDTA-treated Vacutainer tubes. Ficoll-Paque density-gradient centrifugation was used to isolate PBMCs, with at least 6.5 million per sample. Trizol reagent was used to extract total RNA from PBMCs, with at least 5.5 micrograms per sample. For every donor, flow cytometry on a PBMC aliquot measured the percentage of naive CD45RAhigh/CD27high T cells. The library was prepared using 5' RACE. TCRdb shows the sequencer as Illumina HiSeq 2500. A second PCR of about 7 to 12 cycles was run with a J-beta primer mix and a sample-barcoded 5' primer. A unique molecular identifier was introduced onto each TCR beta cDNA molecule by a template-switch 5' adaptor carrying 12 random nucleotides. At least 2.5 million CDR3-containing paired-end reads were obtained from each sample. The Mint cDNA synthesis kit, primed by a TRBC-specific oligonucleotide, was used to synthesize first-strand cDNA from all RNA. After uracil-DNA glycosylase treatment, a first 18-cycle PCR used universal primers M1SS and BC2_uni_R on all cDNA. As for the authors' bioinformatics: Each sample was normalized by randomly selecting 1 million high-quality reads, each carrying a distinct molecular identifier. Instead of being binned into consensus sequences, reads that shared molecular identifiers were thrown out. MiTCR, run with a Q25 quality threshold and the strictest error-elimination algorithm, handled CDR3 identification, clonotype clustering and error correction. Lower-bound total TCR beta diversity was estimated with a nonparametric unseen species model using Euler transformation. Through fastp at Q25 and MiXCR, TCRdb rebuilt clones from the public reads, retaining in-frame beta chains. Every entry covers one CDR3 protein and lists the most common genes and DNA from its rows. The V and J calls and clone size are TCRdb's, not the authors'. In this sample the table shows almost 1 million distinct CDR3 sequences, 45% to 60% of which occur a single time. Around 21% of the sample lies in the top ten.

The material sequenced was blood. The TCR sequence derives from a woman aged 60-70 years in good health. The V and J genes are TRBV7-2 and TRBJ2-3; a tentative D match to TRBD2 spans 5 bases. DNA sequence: TGTGCCAGCACCAGTAGGGAGTCAGCGCAGTATTTT. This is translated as CASTSRESAQYF.